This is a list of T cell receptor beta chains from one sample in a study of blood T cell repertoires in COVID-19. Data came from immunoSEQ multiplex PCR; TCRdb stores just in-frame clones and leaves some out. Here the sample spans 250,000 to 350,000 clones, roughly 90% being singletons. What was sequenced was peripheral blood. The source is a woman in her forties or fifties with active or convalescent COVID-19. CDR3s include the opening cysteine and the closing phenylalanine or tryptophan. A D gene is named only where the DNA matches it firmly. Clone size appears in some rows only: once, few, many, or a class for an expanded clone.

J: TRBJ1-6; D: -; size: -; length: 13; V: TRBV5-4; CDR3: CASSLRQDSPLHF; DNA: TGTGCCAGCAGCTTGAGGCAGGATTCACCCCTCCACTTT
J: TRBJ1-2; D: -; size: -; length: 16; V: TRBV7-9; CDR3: CASSLRISRWDYGYTF; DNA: TGTGCCAGCAGCCTTAGGATATCGCGGTGGGACTATGGCTACACCTTC
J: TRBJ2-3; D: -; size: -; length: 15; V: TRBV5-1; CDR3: CASSSLGEATDTQYF; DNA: TGCGCCAGCAGCTCCCTCGGGGAAGCCACAGATACGCAGTATTTT
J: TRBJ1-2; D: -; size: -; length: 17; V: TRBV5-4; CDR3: CASSSGGAGTSNYGYTF; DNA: TGTGCCAGCAGCTCCGGTGGGGCAGGGACTTCTAACTATGGCTACACCTTC
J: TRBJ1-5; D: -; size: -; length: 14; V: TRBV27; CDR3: CASSRLYSNQPQHF; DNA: TGTGCCAGCAGTCGACTTTATAGCAATCAGCCCCAGCATTTT
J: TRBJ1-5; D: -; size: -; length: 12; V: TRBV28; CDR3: CASRGGNQPQHF; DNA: TGTGCCAGCAGGGGGGGGAATCAGCCCCAGCATTTT
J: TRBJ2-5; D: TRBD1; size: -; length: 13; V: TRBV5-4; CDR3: CASSLTGEETQYF; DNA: TGTGCCAGCAGCCTTACAGGGGAAGAGACCCAGTACTTC
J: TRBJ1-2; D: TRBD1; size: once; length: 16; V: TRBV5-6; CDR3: CASSLVQGANVYGYTF; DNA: TGTGCCAGCAGCTTGGTGCAGGGGGCGAATGTCTATGGCTACACCTTC
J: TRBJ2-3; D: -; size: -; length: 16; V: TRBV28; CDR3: CASSGRDTLKGDTQYF; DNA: TGTGCCAGCAGTGGTCGGGACACACTCAAGGGAGATACGCAGTATTTT
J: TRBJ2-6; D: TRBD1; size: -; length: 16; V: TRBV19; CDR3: CASSMATGFGANVLTF; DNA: TGTGCCAGTAGTATGGCGACAGGGTTTGGGGCCAACGTCCTGACTTTC
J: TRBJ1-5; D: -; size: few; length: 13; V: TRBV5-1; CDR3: CASSGGGNQPQHF; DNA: TGCGCCAGCAGCGGGGGGGGCAATCAGCCCCAGCATTTT
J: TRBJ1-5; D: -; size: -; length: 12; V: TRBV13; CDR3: CASSAEVLAQHF; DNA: TGTGCCAGCAGCGCGGAAGTCCTGGCCCAGCATTTT
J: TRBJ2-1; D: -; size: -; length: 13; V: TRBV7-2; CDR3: CASRTPWSDEQFF; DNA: TGTGCCAGCAGAACCCCGTGGAGCGATGAGCAGTTCTTC
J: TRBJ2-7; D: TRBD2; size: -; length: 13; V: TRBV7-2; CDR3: CASSLGRGYEQYF; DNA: TGTGCCAGCAGCTTGGGGCGGGGGTACGAGCAGTACTTC
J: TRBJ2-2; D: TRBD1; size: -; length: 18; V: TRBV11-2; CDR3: CASSHPPGQGYLPGELFF; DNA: TGTGCCAGCAGCCATCCCCCGGGACAGGGGTATTTGCCCGGGGAGCTGTTTTTT
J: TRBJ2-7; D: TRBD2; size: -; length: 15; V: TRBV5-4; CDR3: CASSTGTSGLYEQYF; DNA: TGTGCCAGCAGCACCGGGACTAGCGGTCTTTACGAGCAGTACTTC
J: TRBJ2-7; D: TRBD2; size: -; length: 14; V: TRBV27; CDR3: CASRVSGRAHEQYF; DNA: TGTGCCAGCAGGGTAAGCGGGAGGGCCCACGAGCAGTACTTC
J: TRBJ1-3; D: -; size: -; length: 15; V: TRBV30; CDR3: CAWSPIMPLGDTIYF; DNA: TGTGCCTGGAGTCCCATAATGCCTCTGGGAGACACCATATATTTT
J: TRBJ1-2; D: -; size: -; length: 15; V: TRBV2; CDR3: CASSQVQGNGYGYTF; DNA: TGTGCCAGCAGTCAGGTCCAGGGGAATGGCTATGGCTACACCTTC
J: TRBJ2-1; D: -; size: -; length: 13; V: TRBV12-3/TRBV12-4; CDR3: CASTLTAYNEQFF; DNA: TGTGCCAGCACCTTGACAGCCTACAATGAGCAGTTCTTC
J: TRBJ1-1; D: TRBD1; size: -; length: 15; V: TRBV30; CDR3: CAWRTGGTMNTEAFF; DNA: TGTGCCTGGAGGACAGGGGGAACCATGAACACTGAAGCTTTCTTT
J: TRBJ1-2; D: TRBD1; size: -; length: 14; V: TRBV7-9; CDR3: CASSLGQGNYGYTF; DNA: TGTGCCAGCAGCTTAGGACAGGGGAACTATGGCTACACCTTC
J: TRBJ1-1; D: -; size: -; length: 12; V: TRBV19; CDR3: CASSGRYTEAFF; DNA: TGTGCCAGTAGCGGGAGGTACACTGAAGCTTTCTTT
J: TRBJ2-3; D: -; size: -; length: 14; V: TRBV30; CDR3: CAWSRQGRGDTQYF; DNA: TGTGCCTGGAGTAGGCAGGGGCGAGGGGATACGCAGTATTTT
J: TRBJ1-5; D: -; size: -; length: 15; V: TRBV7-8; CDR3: CASSVQGRGNQPQHF; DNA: TGTGCCAGCAGCGTACAGGGAAGGGGCAATCAGCCCCAGCATTTT